The TCR beta chain under discussion was sequenced for a study of blood T cell repertoires in COVID-19. Study in general: Samples taken during acute and convalescent COVID-19 were collected in the United States, Italy and Spain. Sources were T cells, B-cell-depleted T cells, or PBMCs; the material itself was cDNA or gDNA.

As originally analysed: Nucleated cell number was recorded as an estimate derived from reference gene primer amplification. Data came from immunoSEQ multiplex PCR; TCRdb stores just in-frame clones and leaves some out. V and J calls and clone size are given by that table; D and trimming were obtained from the DNA. The sample lists 120,000 or so clones, less than 85% seen once, with around 3.5% in the top ten. This clone has just one count. The CDR3 covers 14 residues. Trimming pared 5 bases from V and 0 bases from J, leaving 8 bases between. Germline V gives CDR1 SGHTA, CDR2 FQGNSA. The chain joins TRBV7-2 to TRBJ2-1, with a tentative D call TRBD1 (6 bases). This receptor was taken from a woman aged 80 or older with acute or convalescent COVID-19. The sequenced material came from peripheral blood. The CDR3 is CASSQDSSYNEQFF. The CDR3 coding sequence is TGTGCCAGCAGCCAGGACAGCTCCTACAATGAGCAGTTCTTC.